A selection of T cell receptor beta chains follows, all from one sample in a study of blood T cell repertoires in COVID-19. Sequencing used immunoSEQ multiplex PCR; TCRdb keeps in-frame clones, though not all of them. This sample has fewer than 350,000 clones, with 70% to 90% found just once. Sample: peripheral blood. These receptor sequences come from a woman aged 50 to 65 with active or convalescent COVID-19. The CDR3 runs from the conserved cysteine through the conserved F or W. A D gene is named only where the DNA matches it firmly. Rows give clone size only sometimes, using once, few, many, or a class for an expanded clone.

CASSLGPNGRKRKNIQYF,TGTGCCAGCAGCTTAGGTCCTAATGGGCGGAAGCGGAAAAACATTCAGTACTTC,TRBJ2-4,NA,NA,TRBV13
CSATGPYGYTF,TGCAGTGCTACAGGGCCCTATGGCTACACCTTC,TRBJ1-2,NA,NA,TRBV20-1
CASSFYATLRGGADTQYF,TGTGCCAGCAGCTTTTACGCCACACTTCGAGGGGGGGCAGATACGCAGTATTTT,TRBJ2-3,NA,once,TRBV5-6
CASRSGETEAFF,TGTGCCAGCAGAAGCGGAGAAACTGAAGCTTTCTTT,TRBJ1-1,NA,NA,TRBV5-4
CAIHRDNSYEQYF,TGTGCCATTCACAGGGATAACTCCTACGAGCAGTACTTC,TRBJ2-7,NA,NA,TRBV5-4
CASSEEGIGGEAFF,TGTGCCAGCAGTGAAGAGGGTATAGGGGGAGAAGCTTTCTTT,TRBJ1-1,NA,NA,TRBV2
CASSNRQAQETQYF,TGTGCCAGTAGTAACCGACAGGCCCAAGAGACCCAGTACTTC,TRBJ2-5,NA,few,TRBV19
CASSSQGWEQYF,TGTGCCAGCAGCTCCCAGGGGTGGGAGCAGTACTTC,TRBJ2-7,NA,NA,TRBV28
CASSFYSGDTGELFF,TGTGCCAGCAGCTTTTACAGCGGGGACACCGGGGAGCTGTTTTTT,TRBJ2-2,TRBD2,NA,TRBV7-2
CASSLEPTRYNEQFF,TGCGCCAGCAGCTTGGAACCGACGAGGTACAATGAGCAGTTCTTC,TRBJ2-1,NA,NA,TRBV5-1
CASSSTGAHTGELFF,TGTGCCAGCAGCTCGACAGGGGCCCACACCGGGGAGCTGTTTTTT,TRBJ2-2,TRBD1,NA,TRBV11-2
CASRGEGAGELFF,TGTGCCAGCAGGGGGGAGGGCGCCGGGGAGCTGTTTTTT,TRBJ2-2,TRBD2,NA,TRBV12-3/TRBV12-4
CASSLGTGLFYGYTF,TGCGCCAGCAGCTTGGGGACAGGGCTCTTCTATGGCTACACCTTC,TRBJ1-2,TRBD1,NA,TRBV5-1
CASSPGKAYEQYF,TGTGCCAGCAGTCCCGGGAAAGCCTACGAGCAGTACTTC,TRBJ2-7,NA,NA,TRBV27
CASSLTSGTHNEQFF,TGCGCCAGCAGCTTGACTAGCGGGACCCACAATGAGCAGTTCTTC,TRBJ2-1,TRBD2,NA,TRBV5-1
CASRPPGQGRQTEAFF,TGTGCCAGCAGACCTCCGGGGCAGGGGCGACAGACTGAAGCTTTCTTT,TRBJ1-1,NA,once,TRBV2
CASSQTGRGSYNEQFF,TGCGCCAGCAGCCAAACAGGGAGGGGTTCCTACAATGAGCAGTTCTTC,TRBJ2-1,NA,once,TRBV4-1
CSVNRGGKNTEAFF,TGCAGCGTGAACCGGGGGGGGAAGAACACTGAAGCTTTCTTT,TRBJ1-1,NA,NA,TRBV29-1
CASSFYRVGYTF,TGTGCCAGCAGTTTCTACAGGGTGGGCTACACCTTC,TRBJ1-2,NA,once,TRBV12-3/TRBV12-4
CASSLAPGPNSPLHF,TGCGCCAGCAGCTTGGCCCCAGGCCCTAATTCACCCCTCCACTTT,TRBJ1-6,NA,NA,TRBV5-1
CASSLSRGPGDEKLFF,TGTGCCAGCAGCCTCTCTAGGGGCCCAGGGGATGAAAAACTGTTTTTT,TRBJ1-4,NA,NA,TRBV3-1/TRBV3-2
CASSHRGGNYNEQFF,TGTGCCAGCAGTCATCGTGGCGGGAACTACAATGAGCAGTTCTTC,TRBJ2-1,NA,NA,TRBV6-5
CASSFQRYTDTQYF,TGTGCCAGCAGCTTCCAGCGGTATACAGATACGCAGTATTTT,TRBJ2-3,NA,NA,TRBV7-9
CASSLSLAVNEQFF,TGTGCCAGCAGCTTATCTCTAGCGGTCAATGAGCAGTTCTTC,TRBJ2-1,TRBD2,NA,TRBV7-9
CASSPQGRGTGELFF,TGCGCCAGCAGCCCGCAGGGTAGAGGTACCGGGGAGCTGTTTTTT,TRBJ2-2,NA,NA,TRBV5-1
CAISESGGGTVNTEAFF,TGTGCCATCAGTGAGTCTGGCGGGGGTACCGTGAACACTGAAGCTTTCTTT,TRBJ1-1,NA,many,TRBV10-3
CASSTTQETQYF,TGTGCCAGCAGTACAACACAAGAGACCCAGTACTTC,TRBJ2-5,NA,few,TRBV6-2/TRBV6-3
CASSYAGARRGYTF,TGTGCCAGCAGTTACGCGGGGGCTCGTCGTGGCTACACCTTC,TRBJ1-2,NA,NA,TRBV6-5
CASSAAYSPANEQFF,TGTGCCAGCAGTGCCGCCTACTCCCCCGCCAATGAGCAGTTCTTC,TRBJ2-1,NA,NA,TRBV2
CSGSTGVNTEAFF,TGCAGCGGATCGACAGGGGTTAACACTGAAGCTTTCTTT,TRBJ1-1,TRBD1,once,TRBV29-1
CASSESRYGYTF,TGTGCCAGCAGTGAATCGAGGTATGGCTACACCTTC,TRBJ1-2,NA,NA,TRBV25-1